This T cell receptor (beta chain) derives from a study of T cell responses to AZD1222 COVID-19 vaccine. CDR3 length equals 12 residues. Germline assignment: CDR1 SGHAT and CDR2 FQDESV (reference sequence). V was shortened by 4 bases and J by 7 bases, with 8 bases between the two germline ends. Study results and limitations: Spike-specific TCR depth and breadth grew after two AZD1222 doses. Donors were mostly white British, more females; clonal diversity possibly underestimated. Across the whole spike, CD4 TCRs peaked at regions 160-218 and 743-854.

With respect to this clone: The antigen is unknown.

Profiling relied on immunoSEQ multiplex PCR, and the TCRdb table lists in-frame clones only, not all of them. In the table there are some 100,000 clones, around 90% of which are singletons. The sequenced sample was peripheral blood, obtained 28 days after the second AZD1222 dose. This TCR was sampled from an adult who received the AZD1222 COVID-19 vaccine. This chain links TRBV11-1 with TRBJ2-1; D not certain. DNA for the CDR3: TGTGCCAGCAGCTCACAACGGAATGAGCAGTTCTTC. This translates into CASSSQRNEQFF.